These 4 T cell receptor beta chains share one sample of origin, sequenced in a study of OX40 agonist ivuxolimab in advanced cancers. Profiling relied on immunoSEQ multiplex PCR, and the TCRdb table lists in-frame clones only, not all of them. The sample carries tens of thousands of clones, approximately 86% recorded once. The material was CD4+ or CD8+ T cells sorted from blood, obtained in a trial of the OX40 agonist ivuxolimab. These receptors were taken from an adult with an advanced solid tumor such as melanoma, head and neck, liver or kidney cancer.

The V and J genes are TRBV2 and TRBJ2-1; D is unresolved. V was trimmed by 7 bases and J by 7 bases, leaving 5 bases between them. This CDR3 is 10 amino acids long. Per germline, CDR1 SNHLY and CDR2 FYNNEI. This CDR3 reads CASTDNEQFF. The CDR3 region has the DNA TGTGCCAGCACAGATAATGAGCAGTTCTTC.

The chain joins TRBV6-6 to TRBJ2-7; D possibly corresponds to TRBD2 (5 bases). The CDR3 sequence is 13 residues long. The germline V and J ends were trimmed by 5 bases and 6 bases, with 14 bases remaining between them. CDR1 is MNHNY and CDR2 is SVGAGI in the germline V gene (reference sequence). The CDR3 reads CASSKGSRGEQYF. The CDR3 DNA sequence: TGTGCCAGCAGTAAAGGAAGCCGGGGCGAGCAGTACTTC.

The chain joins TRBV7-3 to TRBJ2-7; TRBD2 aligns across 11 bases. Looked up from germline, CDR1 is SGHTA and CDR2 is FQGTGA. This CDR3 comprises 16 residues. Trimming cost V 4 bases and J 2 bases; bases outside gene matches: 7. CDR3 amino acids: CASSSGTSGTAYEQYF. The CDR3 DNA reads as TGTGCCAGCAGCTCCGGGACTAGCGGTACCGCCTACGAGCAGTACTTC. Complete variable domain (other parts from reference TRBV7-3 and TRBJ2-7): GAGVSQTPSNKVTEKGKYVELRCDPISGHTALYWYRQSLGQGPEFLIYFQGTGAADDSGLPNDRFFAVRPEGSVSTLKIQRTERGDSAVYLCASSSGTSGTAYEQYFGPGTRLTVT.

The rearrangement uses TRBV19 and TRBJ1-2, with D possibly matching TRBD1 (5 bases). The V gene lost 4 bases and the J gene lost 7 bases, with 10 bases spanning the gap. The CDR3 runs 12 residues. Germline CDR1 is LNHDA and CDR2 is SQIVND (reference sequence). CDR3 sequence (DNA): TGTGCCAGTAGTAGACAGAAGAGTGGCTACACCTTC. Translating gives CASSRQKSGYTF.